The 25 T cell receptor beta chains listed next were all sequenced from one sample in a study of T cells in Graves' hyperthyroidism and ophthalmopathy. The investigators amplified TCR beta CDR3 regions from RNA transcripts. HTBI primers were the set used in a first-round RT-PCR of the TCR CDR3. TCRdb independently ran MiXCR on the multiplex PCR reads; one entry per CDR3 protein. The sample lists about 300,000 distinct CDR3 sequences; 16% were seen once. Sequenced: blood. Receptors were obtained from a young man with Graves' hyperthyroidism.

This chain links TRBV5-1 with TRBJ2-7, with 10 bases matching TRBD2. J was trimmed by 2 bases and V by 4 bases; bases with no gene match: 6. Germline V gene data show CDR1 as SGHRS and CDR2 as YFSETQ. This CDR3 has 15 residues. Here the CDR3 reads CASSLGLALPYEQYF. In DNA form, the CDR3 reads TGCGCCAGCAGCCTGGGACTAGCGCTACCCTACGAGCAGTACTTC.

This clonotype has just one count. This chain connects TRBV24-1 to TRBJ2-1, with D tentatively TRBD2 (6 bases). V was trimmed by 7 bases and J by 10 bases, leaving 13 bases between them. CDR1 KGHDR and CDR2 SFDVKD come from the germline V gene. The CDR3 spans 12 residues. The CDR3 DNA sequence: TGTGCCACCAGAGTGAGTAGCGGCGAGCAGTTCTTC. Translation: CATRVSSGEQFF.

This chain links TRBV5-1 with TRBJ1-2, with 8 bases that match TRBD1. V dropped 0 bases and J dropped 4; count of bases not matched to a gene: 8. The CDR3 contains 16 residues. Germline loops: CDR1 SGHRS, CDR2 YFSETQ. CDR3: CASSLDLSGGLYGYTF. DNA for the CDR3: TGCGCCAGCAGCTTGGATCTCTCAGGGGGCCTCTATGGCTACACCTTC. Full variable domain (missing parts from reference TRBV5-1 and TRBJ1-2): KAGVTQTPRYLIKTRGQQVTLSCSPISGHRSVSWYQQTPGQGLQFLFEYFSETQRNKGNFPGRFSGRQFSNSRSEMNVSTLELGDSALYLCASSLDLSGGLYGYTFGSGTRLTVV.

This clonotype was seen at least ten times. This chain links TRBV3-1 with TRBJ1-3; D is perhaps TRBD1 (6 bases). CDR1 is LGHDT and CDR2 is YNNKEL in the germline V gene (reference sequence). The CDR3 consists of 13 residues. V dropped 3 bases and J dropped 9 bases, with 12 bases sitting between them. CDR3 nucleotide sequence: TGTGCCAGCAGCCAGTCTCAGGGGTTCACCATATATTTT. Amino acid sequence: CASSQSQGFTIYF. Based on the CDR3 plus reference TRBV3-1 and TRBJ1-3, the full variable domain is DTAVSQTPKYLVTQMGNDKSIKCEQNLGHDTMYWYKQDSKKFLKIMFSYNNKELIINETVPNRFSPKSPDKAHLNLHINSLELGDSAVYFCASSQSQGFTIYFGEGSWLTVV.

The chain is built from TRBV5-1 and TRBJ2-1; D unclear. Germline V gene sequence: CDR1 SGHRS, CDR2 YFSETQ. V gave up 4 bases and J gave up 8 bases, with 10 bases separating them. The CDR3 is 12 amino acids. CDR3 loop: CASSPASDEQFF. The CDR3 nucleotides read TGCGCCAGCAGCCCGGCTAGTGATGAGCAGTTCTTC.

V and J are TRBV3-1 and TRBJ2-1; D perhaps matches TRBD2 (5 bases). CDR1 is LGHDT and CDR2 is YNNKEL in the germline V gene (reference sequence). The CDR3 extends over 17 amino acids. V lost 5 bases, J lost 10 bases, and 27 bases lay in between. For the CDR3, the DNA is TGTGCCAGCAGCTGGTCTGTAGAGGGAACGATAAGTCCCGAGCAGTTCTTC. It is translated as CASSWSVEGTISPEQFF.

This clonotype was counted ten times or more. The rearrangement uses TRBV28 and TRBJ1-5; D is unclear. Germline V gives CDR1 MDHEN, CDR2 SYDVKM. The V end lost 1 base, the J end lost 3 bases, and 7 bases lay between the germline ends. The CDR3 totals 14 residues. The CDR3: CASSLYTNNQPQHF. CDR3 bases: TGTGCCAGCAGTTTATACACTAACAATCAGCCCCAGCATTTT.

V gene TRBV12-3 or TRBV12-4 combines with J gene TRBJ2-2; possibly TRBD2 for D (6 bases). Trimming took off 6 bases at V and 6 bases at J, with 11 bases between the two ends. The CDR3 is made up of 13 amino acids. The CDR3 DNA is TGTGCCAGCAGCGACGGGAGTTCCGGGGAGCTGTTTTTT. Its translation is CASSDGSSGELFF.

The gene calls are TRBV7-8 and TRBJ1-3; D possibly corresponds to TRBD1 (5 bases). Germline CDR1 is SGHVS and CDR2 is FQNEAQ. The V and J ends lost 2 bases and 0 bases respectively, with 14 bases between them. There are 17 residues in the CDR3. The CDR3 is CASSLLIGGNSGNTIYF. CDR3 nucleotide sequence: TGTGCCAGCAGCTTACTTATCGGGGGAAACTCTGGAAACACCATATATTTT.

V is TRBV29-1 and J is TRBJ1-4, with unresolved D. The CDR3 runs 12 residues. The V end lost 7 bases, the J end lost 4 bases, and 10 bases lay between the germline ends. CDR1 is SQVTM and CDR2 is ANQGSEA in the germline V gene. CDR3 nucleotides: TGCAGCGCGGCGTCGGTTAATGAAAAACTGTTTTTT. This sequence encodes CSAASVNEKLFF.

A few counts support this clonotype. The chain uses TRBV18 and TRBJ2-6; 9 bases fit TRBD1. This CDR3 contains 19 residues. Germline V gene sequence: CDR1 KGHSH, CDR2 LQKENI. Unmatched junction bases numbered 14, after V lost 4 bases and J lost 4 bases. The CDR3 DNA follows: TGTGCCAGCTCACTGTATGTGACCGGGACAGGGTCCGGGGCCAACGTCCTGACTTTC. Residues: CASSLYVTGTGSGANVLTF.

The sample holds many counts of this clonotype. V usage is TRBV20-1 and J usage is TRBJ2-5; 8 bases map to TRBD2. The germline gives CDR1 DFQATT, CDR2 SNEGSKA (reference sequence). The V and J ends lost 3 bases and 4 bases, in that order; junction bases with no gene match: 10. This CDR3 has 15 amino acids. CDR3 in amino acids: CSASSPGTSRETQYF. CDR3 bases: TGCAGTGCTAGCTCCCCCGGGACTAGTAGAGAGACCCAGTACTTC.

This clonotype has a handful of counts. The rearrangement uses TRBV20-1 and TRBJ2-1; D is ambiguous. Between the trimmed V and J ends, which lost 5 bases and 5 bases, there was a span of 16 bases. The CDR3 contains 14 residues. In germline, CDR1 is DFQATT, CDR2 SNEGSKA (reference sequence). The CDR3 protein is CSAPNVYSHNEQFF. The CDR3 bases are TGCAGTGCTCCCAATGTATATTCCCACAATGAGCAGTTCTTC.

The chain carries TRBV4-1 and TRBJ2-1, with D unresolved. V lost 0 bases and J 7 bases, leaving 7 bases between the germline ends. Germline CDR1 and CDR2: MGHRA and YSYEKL. The CDR3 contains 13 residues. CDR3 residues: CASSQDYGNEQFF. The DNA for the CDR3 is TGCGCCAGCAGCCAAGATTATGGTAATGAGCAGTTCTTC.

In this sample, this clonotype turned up once. This sequence joins TRBV29-1 and TRBJ2-2, with 10 bases that match TRBD2. This CDR3 has 15 amino acids. Germline CDR1 is SQVTM and CDR2 is ANQGSEA. V was clipped by 4 bases and J by 6 bases; unmatched bases: 8. The CDR3 nucleotides read TGCAGCGTTGTTTTTCGAGCGGGAGGGGCCGGGGAGCTGTTTTTT. It yields the protein CSVVFRAGGAGELFF.

At least ten counts were recorded for this clonotype. The chain employs TRBV18 and TRBJ2-5; D is perhaps TRBD2 (5 bases). There are 14 residues in the CDR3. The germline V gene has CDR1 KGHSH and CDR2 LQKENI. Trimming left V 6 bases short and J 3 bases short, with 14 bases between. CDR3 sequence reads: CASSPASGEETQYF. CDR3 DNA: TGTGCCAGCTCCCCAGCCAGCGGAGAAGAGACCCAGTACTTC. Complete variable domain (other parts from reference TRBV18 and TRBJ2-5): NAGVMQNPRHLVRRRGQEARLRCSPMKGHSHVYWYRQLPEEGLKFMVYLQKENIIDESGMPKERFSAEFPKEGPSILRIQQVVRGDSAAYFCASSPASGEETQYFGPGTRLLVL.

This clonotype has a count of ten or more. The rearrangement joins TRBV7-9 to TRBJ2-5, with 8 bases lining up with TRBD2. The V gene end was trimmed by 5 bases and the J gene end by 4 bases; junction bases not matched to a gene: 9. This CDR3 has 15 amino acids. In germline, CDR1 is SEHNR, CDR2 FQNEAQ (reference sequence). The CDR3 region has the DNA TGTGCCAGCAGCCCGGGGGGGACCCCCCCAGAGACCCAGTACTTC. Translating gives CASSPGGTPPETQYF.

In regard to this clonotype: Germline and junction disagree at one end, which may indicate a read error. CDR3 in DNA: TGTGCCAGCAGGGAAGTGGGACAGGGCGTGAACACTGAAGCTTTCTTT. It encodes CASREVGQGVNTEAFF. V gene TRBV2 combines with J gene TRBJ1-1; TRBD1 matches 9 bases. In germline, CDR1 is SNHLY, CDR2 FYNNEI. CDR3 size: 16 residues.

Ten or more counts support this clonotype. The V and J genes are TRBV29-1 and TRBJ1-1; D unclear. With 4 bases removed from V and 6 bases from J, the gap between germline ends came to 9 bases. CDR3 length equals 11 residues. CDR1 and CDR2 (germline): SQVTM, ANQGSEA. The CDR3 sequence is CSVVGSPEAFF. Written as DNA, the CDR3 is TGCAGCGTTGTTGGCAGCCCTGAAGCTTTCTTT.

This clonotype was seen at least ten times. This chain uses TRBV3-1 with TRBJ2-7, with D possibly being TRBD1 (6 bases). The CDR3 is 16 residues long. CDR1 and CDR2 (germline): LGHDT, YNNKEL (reference sequence). The ends were cut back, 0 bases at V and 4 bases at J, with 16 bases in the middle. The CDR3 here is CASSQDRRIRGYEQYF. The CDR3 DNA reads as TGTGCCAGCAGCCAAGATCGACGGATCAGGGGTTACGAGCAGTACTTC.

This clonotype was detected ten times or more. The chain carries TRBV5-1 and TRBJ2-1; tentatively, D is TRBD2 (5 bases). The CDR3 length is 15 residues. V gave up 3 bases and J gave up 1 base, with 11 bases separating them. Germline assignment: CDR1 SGHRS and CDR2 YFSETQ. CDR3 amino acids: CASSSGYRSYNEQFF. The CDR3 bases are TGCGCCAGCAGCTCGGGGTACAGATCCTACAATGAGCAGTTCTTC.

In the case of this clonotype: At one end, the junction sequence differs from germline, possibly due to a read error. V gene TRBV20-1 combines with J gene TRBJ2-7; maybe TRBD1 (6 bases). The CDR3 covers 14 residues. The germline V gene has CDR1 DFQATT and CDR2 SNEGSKA (reference sequence). The CDR3 sequence: CNARDEDSSYEQYF. The CDR3 nucleotides are TGCAATGCTAGAGATGAGGACAGTTCCTACGAGCAGTACTTC.

This clonotype was counted many times. The rearrangement joins TRBV6-1 to TRBJ2-7; D possibly corresponds to TRBD1 (6 bases). This CDR3 spans 15 amino acids. Germline V gene data show CDR1 as MNHNS and CDR2 as SASEGT. Trimming stripped 10 bases from V and 3 bases from J, with 22 bases between. The CDR3 here is CATFGWDIGDYEQYF. DNA for the CDR3: TGTGCCACCTTTGGTTGGGACATCGGAGACTACGAGCAGTACTTC.

This clonotype was detected once. V gene TRBV4-1 combines with J gene TRBJ1-5; no clear D gene. Trimming took off 6 bases at V and 3 bases at J, with 15 bases between the two ends. Germline V gene lookup returns CDR1 MGHRA and CDR2 YSYEKL. The length of the CDR3 is 15 residues. The CDR3 nucleotides read TGCGCCAGCAGTCCCCAGCACGGCCTCAATCAGCCCCAGCATTTT. This gives the protein CASSPQHGLNQPQHF.

This chain joins TRBV27 and TRBJ2-7; D call uncertain. The CDR3 is made up of 13 amino acids. From germline, CDR1 is MNHEY and CDR2 SMNVEV (reference sequence). With 2 bases removed from V and 1 base from J, the gap between germline ends came to 6 bases. The CDR3 sequence is CASSLKVSYEQYF. The CDR3 DNA reads as TGTGCCAGCAGTTTAAAGGTTTCCTACGAGCAGTACTTC.